The 21 T cell receptor beta chains reported below all come from one sample, sequenced in a study of OX40 agonist ivuxolimab in advanced cancers. Data came from immunoSEQ multiplex PCR; TCRdb stores just in-frame clones and leaves some out. Here the sample spans about 95,000 clones, over 75% being singletons. Specimen: CD4+ or CD8+ T cells sorted from blood, collected in a trial of the OX40 agonist ivuxolimab. The receptors come from an adult with an advanced solid tumor such as melanoma, head and neck, liver or kidney cancer.

This clone was seen once. The chain has TRBV7-2 and TRBJ2-5, with no clear D. Germline values: CDR1 SGHTA, CDR2 FQGNSA. The length of the CDR3 is 13 residues. Trimming cost V 5 bases and J 6 bases, with 13 bases left between them. For the CDR3, the DNA is TGTGCCAGCAGCCCAAAAATTACTCAGACCCAGTACTTC. Amino acids: CASSPKITQTQYF.

This rearrangement joins TRBV6-6 to TRBJ1-1; D is ambiguous. Trimming left V 6 bases short and J 4 bases short, with 9 bases between. In germline, CDR1 is MNHNY, CDR2 SVGAGI (reference sequence). This CDR3 contains 12 residues. The CDR3 DNA sequence: TGTGCCAGCAGCCTCCACAGCACTGAAGCTTTCTTT. This codes for CASSLHSTEAFF.

The CDR3 region has the DNA TGTGCCAGCAGTGAAAACTTACAGATTAGCAATCAGCCCCAGCATTTT. Protein product: CASSENLQISNQPQHF. The chain carries TRBV6-1 and TRBJ1-5; D is unclear. From germline, CDR1 is MNHNS and CDR2 SASEGT. V was trimmed by 2 bases and J by 0 bases, leaving 11 bases between them. The CDR3 is 16 residues long.

About this clone itself: At one boundary the junction diverges from the germline segment, which might be a read error. The sample carries other DNA sequences with the same CDR3. This rearrangement joins TRBV19 to TRBJ1-1; TRBD1 agrees at 7 bases. Germline V lookup: CDR1 LNHDA, CDR2 SQIVND (reference sequence). The length of the CDR3 is 14 residues. The CDR3, as DNA: TGCGCCAGTAGGGTCTGGACAGGAGACACTGAAGCTTTCTTT. It is translated as CASRVWTGDTEAFF.

The chain is built from TRBV28 and TRBJ2-1; 9 bases fit TRBD1. The CDR3 has 15 residues. Germline V gene data show CDR1 as MDHEN and CDR2 as SYDVKM. V was clipped by 5 bases and J by 0 bases; unmatched bases: 2. The CDR3 spells CASSPQGASYNEQFF. The CDR3 DNA reads TGTGCCAGCAGTCCACAGGGGGCCTCCTACAATGAGCAGTTCTTC.

The V gene is TRBV4-1, the J gene TRBJ2-7; a weak D match, TRBD1 (5 bases). The CDR3 is 16 residues long. Germline loops: CDR1 MGHRA, CDR2 YSYEKL. Trimming shortened V by 0 bases and J by 6 bases, and 18 bases separated the two germline ends. The CDR3 DNA is TGCGCCAGCAGCCAAGATCTATCAGGGATATATAGCGAGCAGTACTTC. This gives the protein CASSQDLSGIYSEQYF.

V usage is TRBV7-8 and J usage is TRBJ1-2; TRBD1 aligns across 9 bases. The V gene's germline CDR1 is SGHVS and CDR2 FQNEAQ. CDR3 size: 15 residues. V lost 4 bases, J lost 2 bases, and 5 bases stayed unmatched. The chain's CDR3 is CASSSYRGQNYGYTF. In DNA form, the CDR3 reads TGTGCCAGCAGCTCTTACAGGGGGCAAAACTATGGCTACACCTTC.

CDR3 in DNA: TGTGCCAGCTCACGACTAGCTGGGCAGTTCTTC. Its translation is CASSRLAGQFF. This chain uses TRBV18 with TRBJ2-1; 7 bases line up with TRBD2. The germline gives CDR1 KGHSH, CDR2 LQKENI. This CDR3 region has 11 residues. V was pared by 4 bases and J by 12 bases, with 3 bases of the junction left unmatched.

This clone was picked up a small number of times. V gene TRBV27 combines with J gene TRBJ2-3; no reliable D call. Germline CDR1 is MNHEY and CDR2 is SMNVEV (reference sequence). The V end was cut by 5 bases, the J end by 2 bases, with 2 bases between. The CDR3 contains 11 residues. CDR3 sequence (DNA): TGTGCCAGCAGTACCACAGATACGCAGTATTTT. Translating it yields CASSTTDTQYF.

V gene TRBV14 combines with J gene TRBJ2-1; D unclear. The V gene's germline CDR1 is SGHDN and CDR2 FVKESK. Trimming pared 4 bases from V and 9 bases from J, leaving 13 bases between. This CDR3 spans 13 amino acids. CDR3 coding DNA: TGTGCCAGCAGCCCCCCGTGGGCAGCTGAGCAGTTCTTC. It is translated as CASSPPWAAEQFF.

The rearrangement joins TRBV5-4 to TRBJ2-1; tentatively, D is TRBD2 (5 bases). Germline values: CDR1 SGHNT, CDR2 YYREEE (reference sequence). V shed 0 bases and J shed 7 bases, with 14 bases lying between them. This CDR3 comprises 15 residues. In nucleotides, the CDR3 is TGTGCCAGCAGCTTGGGTGTAGCGTCTATTAATGAGCAGTTCTTC. This codes for CASSLGVASINEQFF.

The rearrangement uses TRBV7-9 and TRBJ1-4; tentative D call: TRBD1 (5 bases). CDR1 SEHNR and CDR2 FQNEAQ come from the germline V gene (reference sequence). CDR3 size: 14 residues. V was clipped by 5 bases and J by 8 bases, with 15 bases between them. The CDR3 protein is CASSPGQGGEKLFF. CDR3 nucleotides: TGTGCCAGCAGCCCCGGCCAGGGAGGGGAAAAACTGTTTTTT.

This clone was detected only once. The chain is built from TRBV19 and TRBJ1-2; D unclear. The CDR3 loop spans 14 amino acids. CDR1 is LNHDA and CDR2 is SQIVND in the germline V gene (reference sequence). Deletions cut 3 bases from V and 8 bases from J, with 16 bases between. The CDR3 DNA reads TGTGCCAGTAGTATCGGGAACGGACGAGAGGGCTACACCTTC. This gives the protein CASSIGNGREGYTF.

The J gene is TRBJ2-3, the V gene TRBV13, with TRBD2 as a possible D gene (5 bases). V was trimmed by 5 bases and J by 5 bases, leaving 17 bases between them. CDR1 and CDR2 (germline): PRHDT, FYEKMQ (reference sequence). This CDR3 has 15 amino acids. CDR3 nucleotides: TGTGCCAGCAGCACCGCTGTGGGAGTTCTAGATACGCAGTATTTT. Protein sequence: CASSTAVGVLDTQYF.

Written as DNA, the CDR3 is TGCGCCAGCAGCCGGGGGAGAGTGGGACAGACAGGCTCTGGAAACACCATATATTTT. Translation: CASSRGRVGQTGSGNTIYF. The chain carries TRBV4-1 and TRBJ1-3; 7 nucleotides line up with TRBD1. After removal of 4 bases from V and 0 bases from J, the junction contained 15 bases not matched to a gene. CDR3 length equals 19 residues. Per the germline V gene, CDR1 is MGHRA and CDR2 is YSYEKL.

The chain carries TRBV6-5 and TRBJ1-1; weak D call: TRBD1 (6 bases). V shed 6 bases and J shed 1 base, with 12 bases lying between them. This CDR3 spans 14 amino acids. Germline V gene lookup returns CDR1 MNHEY and CDR2 SVGAGI. The CDR3 DNA follows: TGTGCCAGCAGCTACGACAGGCCGAACACTGAAGCTTTCTTT. Translation gives CASSYDRPNTEAFF.

This chain joins TRBV5-4 and TRBJ2-3; TRBD2 matches at 10 bases. This CDR3 is 16 amino acids long. The V segment lost 4 bases and the J segment 4 bases; nucleotides outside the gene matches: 9. The V gene's germline CDR1 is SGHNT and CDR2 YYREEE (reference sequence). CDR3 in DNA: TGTGCCAGCAGCCTTAAGGGCCTAGCGGGAGCAGATACGCAGTATTTT. Encoded protein: CASSLKGLAGADTQYF.

The genes are TRBV7-9 and TRBJ1-4; D not resolved. Germline V CDR1 and CDR2: SEHNR, FQNEAQ (reference sequence). Trimming cost V 2 bases and J 10 bases, with 14 bases left between them. This CDR3 is built from 14 residues. The CDR3 region is CASSLIGVAGKLFF. The CDR3 DNA follows: TGTGCCAGCAGCTTAATTGGTGTTGCTGGAAAACTGTTTTTT.

This clone was seen a single time. The chain links TRBV25-1 to TRBJ2-7, with 11 nucleotides matching TRBD2. Germline CDR1 is MGHDK and CDR2 is SYGVNS. V was clipped by 6 bases and J by 9 bases; unmatched bases: 10. CDR3 length equals 14 residues. The CDR3, as DNA: TGTGCCAGCAGAGCTTTCCCCGGACTAGCGGGGCAGTACTTC. This gives the protein CASRAFPGLAGQYF.

This sequence joins TRBV27 and TRBJ1-1; no reliable D call. Per germline, CDR1 MNHEY and CDR2 SMNVEV (reference sequence). Trimming pared 5 bases from V and 1 base from J, leaving 14 bases between. The CDR3 is 15 amino acids. DNA of the CDR3: TGTGCCAGCAGTGAGGGAGGGAAGGGGAACACTGAAGCTTTCTTT. Its translation is CASSEGGKGNTEAFF.

The chain carries TRBV7-3 and TRBJ2-1; tentatively, D is TRBD2 (5 bases). The CDR3 is made up of 13 amino acids. Germline-derived CDR1 and CDR2 are SGHTA and FQGTGA. Trimming cost V 5 bases and J 9 bases, with 14 bases left between them. The CDR3 bases are TGTGCCAGCAGCCCCTGGCCGGACTCTGAGCAGTTCTTC. Residues: CASSPWPDSEQFF.